This T cell receptor beta chain derives from a study of T cell responses to AZD1222 COVID-19 vaccine. Study-level findings and limits: Nearly half of spike-specific TCRs reportedly target unmutated variant regions.

In the case of this clone: Antigen specificity is unknown.

The CDR3 is 15 residues long. After removal of 3 bases from V and 6 bases from J, the junction contained 7 bases not matched to a gene. Germline CDR1 and CDR2: SGHNT and YYREEE (reference sequence). The protocol was immunoSEQ multiplex PCR, while the TCRdb copy is restricted to in-frame clones and leaves out a portion. The data contain 80,000 to 90,000 clones, roughly 89% of them seen just once; the ten biggest clones take up 5%. The receptor comes from an adult who received the AZD1222 COVID-19 vaccine. The specimen comprised peripheral blood, sampled 28 days after the second AZD1222 dose. The V call is TRBV5-4, the J call TRBJ2-2, with TRBD1 matching over 8 bases. The CDR3 DNA reads as TGTGCCAGCAGCTCGGGACAGGCTGGGGCCGGGGAGCTGTTTTTT. Translating gives CASSSGQAGAGELFF.